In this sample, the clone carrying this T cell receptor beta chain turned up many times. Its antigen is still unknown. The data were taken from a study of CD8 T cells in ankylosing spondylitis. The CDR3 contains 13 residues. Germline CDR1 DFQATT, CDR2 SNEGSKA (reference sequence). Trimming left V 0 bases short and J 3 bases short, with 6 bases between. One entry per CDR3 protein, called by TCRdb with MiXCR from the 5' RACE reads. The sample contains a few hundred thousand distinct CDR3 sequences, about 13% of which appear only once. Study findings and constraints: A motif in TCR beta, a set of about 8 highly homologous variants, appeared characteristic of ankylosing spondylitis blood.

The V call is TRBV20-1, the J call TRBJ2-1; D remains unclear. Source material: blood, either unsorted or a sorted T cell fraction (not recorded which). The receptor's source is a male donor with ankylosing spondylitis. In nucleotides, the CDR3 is TGCAGTGCTAGAGACAGCGACTACAATGAGCAGTTCTTC. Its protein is CSARDSDYNEQFF.